This T cell receptor beta chain comes out of a study of cytomegalovirus exposure and HLA in healthy donors. General study results and limits: It was reportedly the case that the classifier diagnosed cytomegalovirus status with high specificity and sensitivity.

Germline values: CDR1 SQVTM, CDR2 ANQGSEA. This CDR3 contains 14 residues. V lost 4 bases and J lost 6; bases outside the gene matches: 6. About this clone itself: The antigen is unknown.

The PCR employed 60 Vbeta primers together with 13 Jbeta primers. Only in-frame clones appear in the TCRdb table, and some are missing; sequencing was by immunoSEQ multiplex PCR. The table includes about 160,000 clones, 80% detected once. The sequenced material came from PBMCs. The receptor comes from a man between 18 and 35 years old in good health and CMV-seropositive. The chain recombines TRBV29-1 with TRBJ1-4; 9 nucleotides match TRBD1. The CDR3 nucleotides are TGCAGCGTTGGAGAAACAGGGGGCGATGAAAAACTGTTTTTT. This sequence encodes CSVGETGGDEKLFF.